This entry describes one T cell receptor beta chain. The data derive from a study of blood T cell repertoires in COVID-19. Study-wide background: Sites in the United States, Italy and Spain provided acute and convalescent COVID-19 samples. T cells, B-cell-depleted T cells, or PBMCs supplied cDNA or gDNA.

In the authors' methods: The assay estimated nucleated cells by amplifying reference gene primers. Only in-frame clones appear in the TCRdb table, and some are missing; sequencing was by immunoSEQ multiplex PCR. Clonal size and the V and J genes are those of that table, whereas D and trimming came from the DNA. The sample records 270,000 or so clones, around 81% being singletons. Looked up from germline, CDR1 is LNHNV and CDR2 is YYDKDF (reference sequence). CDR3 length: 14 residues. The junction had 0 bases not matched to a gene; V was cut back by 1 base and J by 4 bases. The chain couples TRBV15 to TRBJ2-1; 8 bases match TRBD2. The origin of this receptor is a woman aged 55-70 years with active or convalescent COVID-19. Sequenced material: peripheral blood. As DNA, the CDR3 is TGTGCCACCAGCAGAGCGGGGGGGTACAATGAGCAGTTCTTC. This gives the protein CATSRAGGYNEQFF.